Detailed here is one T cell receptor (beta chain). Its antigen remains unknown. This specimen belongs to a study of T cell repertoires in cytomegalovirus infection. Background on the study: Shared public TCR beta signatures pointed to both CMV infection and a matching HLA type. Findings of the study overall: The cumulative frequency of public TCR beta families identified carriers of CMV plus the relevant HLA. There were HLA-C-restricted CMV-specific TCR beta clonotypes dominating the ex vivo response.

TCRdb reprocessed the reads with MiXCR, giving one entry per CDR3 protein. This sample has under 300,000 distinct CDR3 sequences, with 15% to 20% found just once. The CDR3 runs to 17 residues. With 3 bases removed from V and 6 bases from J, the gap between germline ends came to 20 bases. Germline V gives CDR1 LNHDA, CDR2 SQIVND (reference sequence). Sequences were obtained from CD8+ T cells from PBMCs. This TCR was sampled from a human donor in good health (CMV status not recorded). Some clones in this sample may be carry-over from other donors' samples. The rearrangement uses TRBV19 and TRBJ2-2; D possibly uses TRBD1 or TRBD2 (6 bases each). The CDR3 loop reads CASSIRFYGGGAGELFF. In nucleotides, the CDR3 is TGTGCCAGTAGTATTCGTTTTTACGGGGGCGGAGCCGGGGAGCTGTTTTTT.